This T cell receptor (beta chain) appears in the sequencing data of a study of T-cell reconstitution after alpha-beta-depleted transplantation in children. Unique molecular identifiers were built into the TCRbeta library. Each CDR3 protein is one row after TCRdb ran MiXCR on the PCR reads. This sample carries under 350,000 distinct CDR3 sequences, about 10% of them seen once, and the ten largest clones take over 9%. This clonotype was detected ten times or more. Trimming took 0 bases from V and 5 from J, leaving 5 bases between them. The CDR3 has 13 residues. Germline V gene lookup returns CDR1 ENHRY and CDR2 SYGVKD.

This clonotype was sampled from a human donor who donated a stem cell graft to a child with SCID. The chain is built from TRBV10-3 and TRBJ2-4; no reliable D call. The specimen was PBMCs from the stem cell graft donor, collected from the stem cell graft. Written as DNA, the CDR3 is TGTGCCATCAGTGAGTCAACAGAAAACATTCAGTACTTC. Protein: CAISESTENIQYF.